The 18 T cell receptor beta chains below were found in one sample sequenced in a study of cytomegalovirus exposure and HLA in healthy donors (dated by TCRdb to the late 2010s). Library preparation used the immunoSEQ multiplex PCR assay. For the multiplex PCR, a mixture combining 60 forward primers for TCR Vbeta segments and 13 reverse primers for TCR Jbeta segments was used. The clones in this table, taken by TCRdb from immuneACCESS, are in-frame only. Not every clone is retained; where verified, under half of the shortfall comes from an unresolved V gene, and the cause of the rest is unknown. The sample table lists around 100,000 clones, 84% of them with a count of one. In total, the top ten clones hold 2% to 2.5% of the sample. Sequencing was performed on PBMCs. The receptor set was obtained from a man younger than 35 in good health and CMV-seronegative.

V gene TRBV5-6 combines with J gene TRBJ2-7; the match to TRBD2 covers 16 bases. This CDR3 comprises 18 residues. Germline V gene data show CDR1 as SGHDT and CDR2 as YYEEEE. Trimming cost V 5 bases and J 2 bases; bases outside gene matches: 10. CDR3 in DNA: TGTGCCAGCAGTCCAACTACCGGGACTAGCGGGAGGGCCTACGAGCAGTACTTC. Its translation: CASSPTTGTSGRAYEQYF.

The chain combines TRBV27 with TRBJ2-7; 10 nucleotides agree with TRBD1. CDR1 and CDR2 from the germline V gene are MNHEY and SMNVEV (reference sequence). J lost 1 base, V lost 6 bases, and 3 bases had no gene match. The CDR3 has 14 residues. In DNA, the CDR3 is TGTGCCAGCAGGGACAGGGGGGGGTCCTACGAGCAGTACTTC. Translation gives CASRDRGGSYEQYF.

The chain is built from TRBV5-1 and TRBJ2-7; TRBD1 aligns across 9 bases. Germline assignment: CDR1 SGHRS and CDR2 YFSETQ. V shed 4 bases and J 6 bases; nucleotides not matched to a gene: 8. There are 14 residues in the CDR3. As DNA, the CDR3 is TGCGCCAGCAGCACCGGGACAGGGTCGGTCGAGCAGTACTTC. Translation: CASSTGTGSVEQYF.

This sequence joins TRBV30 and TRBJ2-3, with 9 bases matching TRBD2. In germline, CDR1 is GTSNPN, CDR2 SVGIG (reference sequence). V trimming: 1 base; J trimming: 3 bases; junction bases outside the gene matches: 8. This CDR3 contains 16 residues. The CDR3 coding sequence is TGTGCCTGGAGTGGGCGGGAGGGCTTAGTGACAGATACGCAGTATTTT. It yields the protein CAWSGREGLVTDTQYF.

The V and J genes are TRBV4-1 and TRBJ2-7; D may be TRBD2 (7 bases). With 8 bases removed from V and 1 base from J, the gap between germline ends came to 15 bases. In germline, CDR1 is MGHRA, CDR2 YSYEKL. The CDR3 extends over 14 amino acids. The CDR3 here is CASGGGGSSYEQYF. CDR3 DNA: TGCGCCAGCGGAGGGGGGGGTTCTTCCTACGAGCAGTACTTC.

This clone was detected a few times. J is TRBJ2-4 and V is TRBV4-2; D uncertain. The CDR3 has 13 amino acids. Trimming cost V 0 bases and J 8 bases, with 8 bases left between them. Looked up from germline, CDR1 is LGHNA and CDR2 is YNFKEQ. The CDR3 coding sequence is TGTGCCAGCAGCCAAGAGCGTCGGGACATTCAGTACTTC. Its translation is CASSQERRDIQYF.

The chain recombines TRBV9 with TRBJ1-4; D is unclear. Trimming left V 1 base short and J 0 bases short, with 7 bases between. Germline-derived CDR1 and CDR2 are SGDLS and YYNGEE. This CDR3 contains 15 residues. CDR3 residues: CASSVYPATNEKLFF. The CDR3 DNA sequence: TGTGCCAGCAGCGTATATCCGGCAACTAATGAAAAACTGTTTTTT.

The genes are TRBV30 and TRBJ2-2; TRBD2 aligns across 7 bases. V shed 6 bases and J 4 bases; nucleotides not matched to a gene: 8. From germline, CDR1 is GTSNPN and CDR2 SVGIG (reference sequence). This CDR3 is built from 14 residues. CDR3 amino acids: CACMGGPGTGELFF. CDR3 coding DNA: TGTGCCTGCATGGGAGGGCCGGGCACCGGGGAGCTGTTTTTT.

This chain connects TRBV5-8 to TRBJ2-7; perhaps TRBD1 as D (6 bases). Trimming removed 0 bases at V and 6 bases at J, with 16 bases between. CDR1 and CDR2 (germline): SGHTS, YDEGEE. This CDR3 region has 15 residues. In DNA, the CDR3 is TGTGCCAGCAGCTTGGGACAGGCGTTACCTTTCGAGCAGTACTTC. This sequence encodes CASSLGQALPFEQYF.

This chain uses TRBV2 with TRBJ1-2; TRBD1 matches at 9 bases. This CDR3 is 13 amino acids long. Germline V CDR1 and CDR2: SNHLY, FYNNEI. The trim removed 6 bases at V and 3 bases at J, leaving 2 bases unmatched. CDR3 nucleotides: TGTGCCAGCAGCCGGGACAGGGACTATGGCTACACCTTC. This sequence encodes CASSRDRDYGYTF.

The chain couples TRBV5-4 to TRBJ2-5; 8 bases map to TRBD1. J lost 1 base, V lost 1 base, and 3 bases had no gene match. CDR1 SGHNT and CDR2 YYREEE come from the germline V gene (reference sequence). This CDR3 comprises 15 residues. As DNA, the CDR3 is TGTGCCAGCAGCTTGAGACAGGGGACCCAAGAGACCCAGTACTTC. Its translation is CASSLRQGTQETQYF.

The rearrangement joins TRBV28 to TRBJ1-1; a weak D match, TRBD1 (5 bases). Deletions cut 6 bases from V and 11 bases from J, with 16 bases between. The CDR3 extends over 12 amino acids. Germline V lookup: CDR1 MDHEN, CDR2 SYDVKM. DNA for the CDR3: TGTGCCAGCAGCATGAGGACACCCTCCGCTTTCTTT. Translated, it gives CASSMRTPSAFF.

A single count supports this clone. V usage is TRBV7-6 and J usage is TRBJ2-5; 10 bases match TRBD2. Germline trimming cut 5 bases from V and 4 bases from J; bases unmatched to any gene: 10. The germline V gene has CDR1 SGHVS and CDR2 FNYEAQ. There are 16 residues in the CDR3. The DNA of the CDR3 is TGTGCCAGCAGCCGCGGAGCGGGAGGGCAATTAGAGACCCAGTACTTC. Its translation is CASSRGAGGQLETQYF.

The rearrangement uses TRBV5-1 and TRBJ2-1; 14 bases align to TRBD2. V was clipped by 7 bases and J by 7 bases; unmatched bases: 1. The V gene's germline CDR1 is SGHRS and CDR2 YFSETQ. The CDR3 runs to 13 residues. Here the CDR3 DNA reads TGCGCCAGCGGACTAGCGGGAGGTAATGAGCAGTTCTTC. Translated: CASGLAGGNEQFF.

The chain uses TRBV5-1 and TRBJ2-7; 14 bases are a match to TRBD2. Germline CDR1 and CDR2: SGHRS and YFSETQ. The J segment lost 9 bases and the V segment lost 0 bases, leaving 11 bases of the junction unmatched. The CDR3 contains 17 residues. CDR3 residues: CASSLAATSGRVSVQYF. CDR3 nucleotide sequence: TGCGCCAGCAGCTTGGCCGCGACTAGCGGGAGGGTTTCAGTGCAGTACTTC.

The chain has TRBV5-1 and TRBJ2-3; 9 bases are a match to TRBD2. Looked up from germline, CDR1 is SGHRS and CDR2 is YFSETQ. V was clipped by 3 bases and J by 6 bases; unmatched bases: 11. This CDR3 is built from 16 residues. The CDR3 DNA reads as TGCGCCAGCAGCTGGAAACGAGCGGGAGGCTCGGATACGCAGTATTTT. Amino acid sequence: CASSWKRAGGSDTQYF.

The chain's CDR3 is CATAYIGQRSTDTQYF. Here the CDR3 DNA reads TGTGCCACAGCTTACATCGGACAGAGGAGCACAGATACGCAGTATTTT. The rearrangement links TRBV10-3 to TRBJ2-3; D may be TRBD1 (6 bases). Looked up from germline, CDR1 is ENHRY and CDR2 is SYGVKD. V shed 10 bases and J shed 0 bases, with 20 bases lying between them. The CDR3 runs 16 residues.

V is TRBV5-1 and J is TRBJ1-3; possible D gene TRBD1, 6 bases. V lost 4 bases and J lost 0, with 14 bases in between. The length of the CDR3 is 16 residues. CDR1 is SGHRS and CDR2 is YFSETQ in the germline V gene. This CDR3 reads CASSRKQGSSGNTIYF. The CDR3 nucleotides read TGCGCCAGCAGCCGGAAACAGGGTAGCTCTGGAAACACCATATATTTT.